Listed below are T cell receptor beta chains from one sample, sequenced in a study of T-cell memory formation after mild COVID-19. TCRdb re-called the 5' RACE reads through MiXCR, storing one row per CDR3 protein. Found here are about 560,000 distinct CDR3 sequences, around 17% of them singletons; the top ten hold 9.5% to 15%. Sequencing was performed on PBMCs or a T cell subset sorted from them (not recorded which). Receptors were obtained from an adult woman who had mild COVID-19 (a few samples of this study predate the infection). Cell type and time point are not known. CDR3s include the opening cysteine and the closing phenylalanine or tryptophan. A D gene is named only where the DNA matches it firmly. Clone size appears in some rows only: once, few, many, or a class for an expanded clone.

abundance	v_gene	j_gene	d_gene	CDR3nt	CDR3aa
NA	TRBV5-1	TRBJ2-5	TRBD1	TGCGCCAGCAGAGACACAGGGGGCCCTCAAGAGACCCAGTACTTC	CASRDTGGPQETQYF
few	TRBV11-2	TRBJ1-2	TRBD1	TGTGCCAGCAGCTTAGGGGGGACAGGGGCTAGTGTACGTGGCTACACCTTC	CASSLGGTGASVRGYTF
few	TRBV29-1	TRBJ2-3	TRBD2	TGCAGCGGAACGACTAGCATCTTAGCAGATACGCAGTATTTT	CSGTTSILADTQYF
NA	TRBV24-1	TRBJ2-1	NA	TGTGCCACCAGTGAGCGACGGCTTAATGAGCAGTTCTTC	CATSERRLNEQFF
NA	TRBV30	TRBJ2-3	NA	TGTGCCTGGAGTGGGAGCGGGCTGAGCACAGATACGCAGTATTTT	CAWSGSGLSTDTQYF
few	TRBV6-1	TRBJ2-5	NA	TGTGCCAGCAGTGAAGGGGGGCGCGAGACCCAGTACTTC	CASSEGGRETQYF
few	TRBV7-9	TRBJ1-2	TRBD1	TGTGCCAGCAGCTTCCACACAGGGGGTGAAAATGGCTACACCTTC	CASSFHTGGENGYTF
NA	TRBV30	TRBJ2-7	NA	TGTGCCTGGAGTTCGACGGTTTCCTACGAGCAGTACTTC	CAWSSTVSYEQYF
few	TRBV12-3/TRBV12-4	TRBJ2-7	NA	TGTGCCAGCAGCCCTCGGGTTCCCGGCCCCTACGAGCAGTACTTC	CASSPRVPGPYEQYF
few	TRBV10-3	TRBJ1-6	NA	TGTGCCGCCTTACAGGGCCAGGGATCACCCCTCCACTTT	CAALQGQGSPLHF
few	TRBV11-3	TRBJ2-2	TRBD1	TGTGCCAGCAGCGACAGGGGGCAGTTCACCGGGGAGCTGTTTTTT	CASSDRGQFTGELFF
NA	TRBV7-2	TRBJ2-1	NA	TGTGCCAGCAGCTTGGGCAGTCCTTACGATGAGCAGTTCTTC	CASSLGSPYDEQFF
few	TRBV20-1	TRBJ2-3	NA	TGCAGTGTTCTTTTTGGGTCGGCTAGCACAGATACGCAGTATTTT	CSVLFGSASTDTQYF
NA	TRBV12-3/TRBV12-4	TRBJ1-1	TRBD1	TGTGCCAGCACCAGTCAGGGAACAGGGGGCACTGAAGCTTTCTTT	CASTSQGTGGTEAFF
NA	TRBV2	TRBJ2-7	NA	TGTGCCAGCAGTGAGCCCAGTCCATCCTACGAGCAGTACTTC	CASSEPSPSYEQYF
NA	TRBV7-2	TRBJ2-7	TRBD1	TGTGCCAGCAGCCACCGGGACAGGGGAGGAGAGCAGTACTTC	CASSHRDRGGEQYF
many	TRBV7-9	TRBJ2-3	NA	TGTGCCAGCAGCTTAGTCACCGGGACAGATACGCAGTATTTT	CASSLVTGTDTQYF
NA	TRBV4-3	TRBJ2-3	TRBD2	TGCGCCAGCAGCCAAGTGGACGGGAGGGCCGGAACAGATACGCAGTATTTT	CASSQVDGRAGTDTQYF
few	TRBV24-1	TRBJ1-2	NA	TGTGCCACCAGTGCCGGGAGTGCTAGTGGCTACACCTTC	CATSAGSASGYTF
few	TRBV11-2	TRBJ1-2	NA	TGTGCCAGCAGCCCCCTCCCGGGGGCGAACTATGGCTACACCTTC	CASSPLPGANYGYTF
many	TRBV11-3	TRBJ2-5	NA	TGTGCCAGCAGCTTAGGGGTCAAGGAGACCCAGTACTTC	CASSLGVKETQYF
few	TRBV11-2	TRBJ2-3	TRBD2	TGTGCCAGCAGCTCCTCGGGCGTTTCTAGCGGGGGATACACAGATACGCAGTATTTT	CASSSSGVSSGGYTDTQYF
NA	TRBV7-2	TRBJ2-1	TRBD2	TGTGCCAGCAGCCTACTAGCGGGAGTCGGTGAGCAGTTCTTC	CASSLLAGVGEQFF
NA	TRBV29-1	TRBJ2-7	NA	TGCAGCGTTTACCTAAACGAGCAGTACTTC	CSVYLNEQYF
few	TRBV3-1	TRBJ2-7	TRBD2	TGTGCCAGCAGCCAAGATGCACTAGCGGGGCCCCGGGGACGCGAGCAGTACTTC	CASSQDALAGPRGREQYF
NA	TRBV7-9	TRBJ1-4	NA	TGTGCCAGCAGCCCCGGGATGGGGTATGAAAAACTGTTTTTT	CASSPGMGYEKLFF
NA	TRBV6-1	TRBJ1-1	NA	TGTGCCAGCCTTCCACTCGGGGCCGCTACTGAAGCTTTCTTT	CASLPLGAATEAFF
NA	TRBV9	TRBJ2-2	TRBD2	TGTGCCAGCAGCACCGGACTAGCGGGGGGGCCGATCGGGGAGCTGTTTTTT	CASSTGLAGGPIGELFF
many	TRBV5-5	TRBJ1-1	NA	TGTGCCAGCAGCTTAGCGCACAGGGTTGGTGAAGCTTTCTTT	CASSLAHRVGEAFF
NA	TRBV19	TRBJ1-1	NA	TGTGCCAGTCGGATAACCGGGACTGGGAACACTGAAGCTTTCTTT	CASRITGTGNTEAFF
NA	TRBV28	TRBJ2-3	NA	TGTGCCAGCAGTTTATTGGGGGGCCCCAGCACAGATACGCAGTATTTT	CASSLLGGPSTDTQYF
NA	TRBV18	TRBJ2-1	TRBD1	TGTGCCAGCTCACCACCTACAGGGGGCGCATCCAATGAGCAGTTCTTC	CASSPPTGGASNEQFF
few	TRBV19	TRBJ2-3	NA	TGTGCCAGTAGTATTACGGGTTGGAGCACAGATACGCAGTATTTT	CASSITGWSTDTQYF
many	TRBV27	TRBJ1-2	TRBD1	TGTGCCAGCCGCAGAGGGGGCCCCAACCTCTATGGCTACACCTTC	CASRRGGPNLYGYTF
few	TRBV9	TRBJ2-1	TRBD2	TGTGCCAGCAGCGACGGGACTAGCGGGGGGAGGGAGCAGTTCTTC	CASSDGTSGGREQFF
NA	TRBV6-2/TRBV6-3	TRBJ2-5	NA	TGTGCCAGCAGTTATGGGTTGGGATCTCTGGAGACCCAGTACTTC	CASSYGLGSLETQYF
NA	TRBV29-1	TRBJ2-7	TRBD2	TGCAGCGTTGAGTTAGCGGGAGGATCCTACGAGCAGTACTTC	CSVELAGGSYEQYF
NA	TRBV21-1	TRBJ2-7	NA	TGTGCCAGCACCGGACGGAGGGTACCACTCTCCTACGAGCAGTACTTC	CASTGRRVPLSYEQYF
NA	TRBV30	TRBJ2-7	TRBD1	TGTGCCTGGAGTGATCGGACAGGGGCCGGTTTCTACGAGCAGTACTTC	CAWSDRTGAGFYEQYF
NA	TRBV27	TRBJ2-7	TRBD1	TGTGCCAGCAGCAAACCGGGACAGGGGGCCCGAGAGCAGTACTTC	CASSKPGQGAREQYF
NA	TRBV28	TRBJ1-2	NA	TGTGCCAGCAGTACAGGGCCATGGGGCTACACCTTC	CASSTGPWGYTF
NA	TRBV6-5	TRBJ2-7	NA	TGTGCCAGCGGGCTCACCCGGGGGCACGAGCAGTACTTC	CASGLTRGHEQYF
NA	TRBV9	TRBJ2-7	TRBD2	TGTGCCAGCAGCGGACCTAGCGGGAGATGGCACGAGCAGTACTTC	CASSGPSGRWHEQYF
few	TRBV11-2	TRBJ2-3	TRBD1	TGTGCCAGCAGTCGGCTGGGGACAGGGATTAAAGATACGCAGTATTTT	CASSRLGTGIKDTQYF
few	TRBV6-1	TRBJ1-5	NA	TGTGCCAGCAGTGAAGGGGCAGGCAATCAGCCCCAGCATTTT	CASSEGAGNQPQHF